This record concerns one T cell receptor beta chain sequence. This clone was seen a single time. Its antigen remains unidentified. Per-base qualities were not stored, and no clone one base away is much larger. The record originates from a study of control samples from healthy donors and cancer patients (dated by TCRdb to the early 2020s). Inclusive of the bounding cysteine and phenylalanine, the CDR3 is 16 residues long. Only the CDR3 region is kept as DNA, spanning 48 bases read in frame from base 1. CDR1 and CDR2 (SGHRS, YFSETQ) derive from the germline V gene. Between the V and J ends, shortened by 1 base and 4 bases respectively, the junction contains 15 bases. Libraries were constructed by the immunoSEQ multiplex PCR assay. TCRdb took this table from immuneACCESS and kept in-frame rearrangements with V and J called. Such tables lack part of the clones; where checked against another copy, unresolved V genes explain under half of the gap, and the rest is unexplained. Across this sample there are around 85,000 clones, with roughly nine tenths seen only once. The top ten hold 6% to 9.5% of the sample.

Sequencing was done on a sample of blood. The rearrangement combines TRBV5-1 with TRBJ1-5, with TRBD1 as a weak D call on 5 bases. The clonotype originates from a woman aged 55-69 years in good health. The DNA sequence follows: TGCGCCAGCAGCTTGACAGGTACCGGGGGGAATCAGCCCCAGCATTTT. This gives the protein CASSLTGTGGNQPQHF.